The 30 T cell receptor beta chains below come from one sample, sequenced in a study of T cell responses to AZD1222 COVID-19 vaccine. Profiling relied on immunoSEQ multiplex PCR, and the TCRdb table lists in-frame clones only, not all of them. The repertoire holds 180,000 or so clones, 93% seen once, with more than 0.8% in the top ten. Sequences were derived from peripheral blood, sampled 28 days after the second AZD1222 dose. The receptors shown here come from an adult who received the AZD1222 COVID-19 vaccine.

The chain is built from TRBV4-3 and TRBJ1-2; no clear D gene. Per germline, CDR1 LGHNA and CDR2 YSLEER. With 0 bases removed from V and 2 bases from J, the gap between germline ends came to 4 bases. This CDR3 spans 13 amino acids. As DNA, the CDR3 is TGCGCCAGCAGCCAAGACCGAAACTATGGCTACACCTTC. This gives the protein CASSQDRNYGYTF.

The chain joins TRBV5-1 to TRBJ2-7, with unresolved D. Trimming cost V 0 bases and J 2 bases, with 6 bases left between them. Germline loops: CDR1 SGHRS, CDR2 YFSETQ. The CDR3 totals 13 residues. In nucleotides, the CDR3 is TGCGCCAGCAGCTTGGACGGAGCCTACGAGCAGTACTTC. Translation gives CASSLDGAYEQYF.

Notes on this clone: Other DNA sequences in this specimen translate into the identical CDR3. The chain recombines TRBV11-2 with TRBJ1-2, with 7 bases fitting TRBD1. CDR1 and CDR2 (germline): SGHAT, FQNNGV. CDR3 length equals 13 residues. V was pared by 5 bases and J by 2 bases, with 2 bases of the junction left unmatched. The chain's CDR3 is CASSPTGNYGYTF. The CDR3, as DNA: TGTGCCAGCAGCCCGACAGGGAACTATGGCTACACCTTC.

V is TRBV4-1 and J is TRBJ1-4; weak D call: TRBD1 (5 bases). Germline CDR1 and CDR2: MGHRA and YSYEKL. V was clipped by 6 bases and J by 7 bases, with 24 bases between them. This CDR3 region has 17 residues. For the CDR3, the DNA is TGCGCCAGCAGAAGCGGGGGAGACAGCGAGGTTCGTGAAAAACTGTTTTTT. Amino acid sequence: CASRSGGDSEVREKLFF.

The chain has TRBV14 and TRBJ2-2; D unclear. The germline V and J ends were trimmed by 6 bases and 5 bases, with 10 bases remaining between them. Per germline, CDR1 SGHDN and CDR2 FVKESK. The CDR3 runs to 13 residues. Here the CDR3 DNA reads TGTGCCAGCAGTCAATGGGGAACCGGGGAGCTGTTTTTT. Its translation is CASSQWGTGELFF.

The genes are TRBV7-6 and TRBJ1-5, with 7 bases matching TRBD1. Losses at the gene ends were 1 base for V and 6 bases for J; bases not matched to a gene: 6. CDR3 length: 15 amino acids. CDR1 is SGHVS and CDR2 is FNYEAQ in the germline V gene. CDR3 nucleotides: TGTGCCAGCAGCTTAGGGCAGGGGGGCGTTCAGCCCCAGCATTTT. As protein: CASSLGQGGVQPQHF.

The rearrangement joins TRBV5-4 to TRBJ1-1; D unclear. The V and J ends lost 3 bases and 1 base respectively, with 10 bases between them. This CDR3 is 14 amino acids long. Germline CDR1 SGHNT, CDR2 YYREEE (reference sequence). The CDR3 region has the DNA TGTGCCAGCAGCTACGTAGAGGGGAACACTGAAGCTTTCTTT. Translation: CASSYVEGNTEAFF.

This clone was seen once. The rearrangement joins TRBV19 to TRBJ1-5, with 8 nucleotides matching TRBD1. CDR1 and CDR2 from the germline V gene are LNHDA and SQIVND (reference sequence). V lost 1 base to trimming and J lost 6 bases; unmatched junction nucleotides: 2. The CDR3 contains 14 residues. For the CDR3, the DNA is TGTGCCAGTAGTATAGCAGGACAGGGTCAGCCCCAGCATTTT. Its translation: CASSIAGQGQPQHF.

V and J are TRBV7-2 and TRBJ2-5; D is tentatively TRBD1 or TRBD2 (5 bases each). The length of the CDR3 is 15 residues. Germline values: CDR1 SGHTA, CDR2 FQGNSA. The V end was cut by 5 bases, the J end by 7 bases, with 20 bases between. DNA of the CDR3: TGTGCCAGCAGCCCTGGGACCGTAGGATTGGGGACCCAGTACTTC. Its translation: CASSPGTVGLGTQYF.

This chain connects TRBV7-3 to TRBJ1-2; 9 nucleotides match TRBD1. CDR1 is SGHTA, CDR2 FQGTGA, per germline. J gave up 8 bases and V 4 bases, and 8 bases lay outside the gene matches. This CDR3 is built from 14 residues. The CDR3, as DNA: TGTGCCAGCAGCTCCTCTACAGGGGGCGGCGGCTACACCTTC. Its translation: CASSSSTGGGGYTF.

The genes are TRBV5-1 and TRBJ1-2; tentatively, D is TRBD1 (5 bases). CDR3 size: 15 residues. Trimming left V 0 bases short and J 5 bases short, with 14 bases between. In germline, CDR1 is SGHRS, CDR2 YFSETQ. The CDR3 DNA reads TGCGCCAGCAGCTTGGCCGGGGCGGGGGTGTATGGCTACACCTTC. The encoded protein is CASSLAGAGVYGYTF.

This chain joins TRBV9 and TRBJ2-1; tentative D call: TRBD2 (6 bases). CDR1 is SGDLS and CDR2 is YYNGEE in the germline V gene. The V end was cut by 0 bases, the J end by 6 bases, with 13 bases between. The CDR3 length is 15 residues. The DNA for the CDR3 is TGTGCCAGCAGCGTAGACGGGGGTGGTTCCAATGAGCAGTTCTTC. It yields the protein CASSVDGGGSNEQFF.

The V gene is TRBV7-9, the J gene TRBJ2-7; 9 nucleotides align to TRBD2. CDR1 and CDR2 (germline): SEHNR, FQNEAQ (reference sequence). With 5 bases clipped from V and 3 bases from J, the junction kept 11 bases outside the gene matches. The CDR3 totals 16 residues. CDR3 residues: CASSPLGTSPNYEQYF. The CDR3 bases are TGTGCCAGCAGCCCCCTCGGGACTAGCCCCAACTACGAGCAGTACTTC. Using reference TRBV7-9 and TRBJ2-7 for the parts outside the CDR3, the full variable domain is DTGVSQNPRHKITKRGQNVTFRCDPISEHNRLYWYRQTLGQGPEFLTYFQNEAQLEKSRLLSDRFSAERPKGSFSTLEIQRTEQGDSAMYLCASSPLGTSPNYEQYFGPGTRLTVT.

The J gene is TRBJ1-2, the V gene TRBV4-2; D is ambiguous. Trimming left V 0 bases short and J 2 bases short, with 10 bases between. CDR1 LGHNA and CDR2 YNFKEQ come from the germline V gene. This CDR3 region has 15 residues. The chain's CDR3 is CASSQDRKGNYGYTF. CDR3 nucleotide sequence: TGTGCCAGCAGCCAAGATAGGAAGGGAAACTATGGCTACACCTTC.

J is TRBJ1-1 and V is TRBV2, with a possible D match to TRBD1 (5 bases). Trimming removed 3 bases at V and 7 bases at J, with 9 bases between. The CDR3 runs to 12 residues. The germline gives CDR1 SNHLY, CDR2 FYNNEI. This CDR3 reads CASSDWDGEAFF. CDR3 DNA: TGTGCCAGCAGTGATTGGGACGGTGAAGCTTTCTTT.

Turning to this clone: The sample contains more than one DNA sequence encoding this CDR3. This chain connects TRBV9 to TRBJ2-2; D possibly corresponds to TRBD1 (5 bases). The length of the CDR3 is 13 residues. CDR1 is SGDLS, CDR2 YYNGEE, per germline. V shed 0 bases and J shed 6 bases, with 6 bases lying between them. The CDR3 is CASSVGGAGELFF. As DNA, the CDR3 is TGTGCCAGCAGCGTAGGGGGCGCCGGGGAGCTGTTTTTT.

The chain carries TRBV27 and TRBJ1-5; 7 positions match TRBD1. The CDR3 is 15 residues long. Germline lookup yields CDR1 MNHEY and CDR2 SMNVEV (reference sequence). V trimming: 2 bases; J trimming: 4 bases; junction bases outside the gene matches: 5. In nucleotides, the CDR3 is TGTGCCAGCAGTTTAACAGGGGACGGGAATCAGCCCCAGCATTTT. Translating gives CASSLTGDGNQPQHF.

The chain is built from TRBV6-5 and TRBJ2-2; D ambiguous. The CDR3 contains 13 residues. V gave up 0 bases and J gave up 9 bases, with 8 bases separating them. Germline CDR1 reads MNHEY; CDR2 reads SVGAGI. The CDR3 region is CASSYSLSRELFF. The CDR3 nucleotides are TGTGCCAGCAGTTACTCCCTCTCCAGGGAGCTGTTTTTT.

A single count supports this clone. The chain recombines TRBV30 with TRBJ1-2; unclear D gene. CDR3 length: 11 amino acids. The germline CDR1 and CDR2 sequences are GTSNPN and SVGIG (reference sequence). The V end lost 4 bases, the J end lost 7 bases, and 10 bases lay between the germline ends. As DNA, the CDR3 is TGTGCCTGGACAGGAGGTGGTGGCTACACCTTC. Translation: CAWTGGGGYTF. Together with reference TRBV30 and TRBJ1-2, the CDR3 gives the full variable domain: SQTIHQWPATLVQPVGSPLSLECTVEGTSNPNLYWYRQAAGRGLQLLFYSVGIGQISSEVPQNLSASRPQDRQFILSSKKLLLSDSGFYLCAWTGGGGYTFGSGTRLTVV.

The chain links TRBV28 to TRBJ1-1, with 8 bases identical to TRBD1. The CDR3 totals 14 residues. CDR1 and CDR2 from the germline V gene are MDHEN and SYDVKM. Trimming at V came to 5 bases and at J to 4 bases, leaving 6 bases not matched to a gene. DNA of the CDR3: TGTGCCAGCAGTCCAACTGACAGGGGCACTGAAGCTTTCTTT. This encodes CASSPTDRGTEAFF. The entire variable domain, with the rest obtained from reference TRBV28 and TRBJ1-1, is as follows: DVKVTQSSRYLVKRTGEKVFLECVQDMDHENMFWYRQDPGLGLRLIYFSYDVKMKEKGDIPEGYSVSREKKERFSLILESASTNQTSMYLCASSPTDRGTEAFFGQGTRLTVV.

This chain links TRBV4-2 with TRBJ1-2; TRBD1 matches 7 bases. The CDR3 length is 17 residues. After removal of 0 bases from V and 7 bases from J, the junction contained 14 bases not matched to a gene. CDR1 is LGHNA, CDR2 YNFKEQ, per germline. DNA of the CDR3: TGTGCCAGCAGCCAAGAGTCGGATTACAGGGGCCAGGGTGGCTACACCTTC. This encodes CASSQESDYRGQGGYTF.

This rearrangement joins TRBV13 to TRBJ2-3; 10 bases match TRBD1. With V trimmed by 3 bases and J by 5 bases, 2 bases remained unmatched. The CDR3 is 14 residues long. The germline gives CDR1 PRHDT, CDR2 FYEKMQ (reference sequence). CDR3 sequence reads: CASSFGQGVDTQYF. CDR3 nucleotides: TGTGCCAGCAGCTTTGGACAGGGGGTAGATACGCAGTATTTT.

The sample holds one count of this clone. The chain couples TRBV7-9 to TRBJ1-6, with D possibly TRBD1 on 5 matching bases. The CDR3 has 13 residues. Germline CDR1 and CDR2: SEHNR and FQNEAQ (reference sequence). V was cut by 5 bases and J by 7 bases, with 9 bases left in between. CDR3 sequence reads: CASSPWGNSPLHF. In nucleotides, the CDR3 is TGTGCCAGCAGCCCGTGGGGGAATTCACCCCTCCACTTT.

J is TRBJ1-1 and V is TRBV30, with D unclear. This CDR3 spans 12 amino acids. Trimming took off 1 base at V and 0 bases at J, with 3 bases between the two ends. Germline assignment: CDR1 GTSNPN and CDR2 SVGIG (reference sequence). This CDR3 is CAWSDLNTEAFF. CDR3 sequence (DNA): TGTGCCTGGAGTGACCTGAACACTGAAGCTTTCTTT.

V is TRBV28 and J is TRBJ1-2; 10 nucleotides agree with TRBD1. After removal of 2 bases from V and 7 bases from J, the junction contained 7 bases not matched to a gene. Germline V gene data show CDR1 as MDHEN and CDR2 as SYDVKM. The CDR3 has 15 amino acids. The CDR3 sequence is CASSLPGQGVAGYTF. CDR3 sequence (DNA): TGTGCCAGCAGTTTACCCGGACAGGGGGTAGCTGGCTACACCTTC.

The V gene is TRBV4-1, the J gene TRBJ1-4; TRBD1 matches at 10 bases. The CDR3 covers 16 residues. In germline, CDR1 is MGHRA, CDR2 YSYEKL. V lost 3 bases, J lost 1 base, and 2 bases stayed unmatched. In DNA form, the CDR3 reads TGCGCCAGCAGCCAGGGACAGGGGCGAACTAATGAAAAACTGTTTTTT. This encodes CASSQGQGRTNEKLFF.

This rearrangement joins TRBV29-1 to TRBJ1-2, with TRBD1 matching 8 bases. CDR3 length: 13 residues. V trimming: 4 bases; J trimming: 3 bases; junction bases outside the gene matches: 4. CDR1 is SQVTM, CDR2 ANQGSEA, per germline. CDR3 sequence: CSVGTGYYYGYTF. For the CDR3, the DNA is TGCAGCGTTGGGACAGGGTACTACTATGGCTACACCTTC.

The rearrangement joins TRBV5-5 to TRBJ1-4; D is undetermined. V lost 2 bases, J lost 0 bases, and 8 bases lay in between. Looked up from germline, CDR1 is SGHKS and CDR2 is YYEKEE (reference sequence). The CDR3 consists of 15 residues. CDR3 region: CASSFTAATNEKLFF. As DNA, the CDR3 is TGTGCCAGCAGCTTCACTGCTGCAACTAATGAAAAACTGTTTTTT.

The chain uses TRBV27 and TRBJ2-7; 7 nucleotides agree with TRBD2. This CDR3 has 17 amino acids. Germline V gives CDR1 MNHEY, CDR2 SMNVEV (reference sequence). V shed 4 bases, J shed 3 bases, and the junction held 15 bases outside the gene matches. The CDR3 loop is CASSYIASGTGGYEQYF. CDR3 sequence (DNA): TGTGCCAGCAGTTACATCGCCTCCGGGACGGGGGGCTACGAGCAGTACTTC.

This clone was seen just once. This sequence joins TRBV19 and TRBJ2-2, with TRBD2 matching 7 bases. V trimming: 5 bases; J trimming: 2 bases; junction bases outside the gene matches: 11. CDR1 is LNHDA, CDR2 SQIVND, per germline (reference sequence). This CDR3 has 17 amino acids. As DNA, the CDR3 is TGTGCCAGTAGTCGTCCGGGGGGACTATTTAACACCGGGGAGCTGTTTTTT. Its protein is CASSRPGGLFNTGELFF. The entire variable domain, with the rest obtained from reference TRBV19 and TRBJ2-2, is as follows: DGGITQSPKYLFRKEGQNVTLSCEQNLNHDAMYWYRQDPGQGLRLIYYSQIVNDFQKGDIAEGYSVSREKKESFPLTVTSAQKNPTAFYLCASSRPGGLFNTGELFFGEGSRLTVL.